This passage covers 16 T cell receptor delta chains from one sample sequenced in a study of gamma-delta chains in newborns, infants, children. TCRdb applied CATT to the reads for clone calling. The table has 10,000 to 12,000 delta-chain clones, around 8.3% seen once. Material: blood. These receptor sequences come from a child who was a newborn, infant or young child, either healthy, febrile or measles-vaccinated (not recorded which).

This clone was recorded a few times. Other DNA sequences within the sample encode an identical CDR3. The gene calls are TRDV2 and TRDJ1, with D possibly TRDD3 on 6 matching bases. The CDR3 loop spans 14 amino acids. The germline V gene encodes CDR1 GEAIGNYY and CDR2 EKD. V lost 1 base and J 2 bases, leaving 10 bases between the germline ends. CDR3 in amino acids: CACDTWGFTDKLIF. CDR3 in DNA: TGTGCCTGTGACACATGGGGGTTTACCGATAAACTCATCTTT.

This clone came up a few times. The rearrangement joins TRDV2 to TRDJ3, with TRDD3 matching over 9 bases. After removal of 0 bases from V and 0 bases from J, the junction contained 20 bases not matched to a gene. From germline, CDR1 is GEAIGNYY and CDR2 EKD. This CDR3 comprises 24 residues. The CDR3: CACDTLFAGGSDNPSSWDTRQMFF. The CDR3 bases are TGTGCCTGTGACACCCTCTTTGCTGGGGGATCCGATAATCCAAGCTCCTGGGACACCCGACAGATGTTTTTC.

The V gene is TRDV3, the J gene TRDJ1; the match to TRDD2 covers 9 bases. Germline V lookup: CDR1 TVYSNPD, CDR2 GDNSRS (reference sequence). CDR3 length: 14 amino acids. The V segment lost 2 bases and the J segment 0 bases; nucleotides outside the gene matches: 4. The CDR3 protein is CAFLLPTYTDKLIF. The CDR3 nucleotides are TGTGCCTTTCTCCTTCCTACGTACACCGATAAACTCATCTTT.

The rearrangement links TRDV1 to TRDJ1; a possible D gene is TRDD3 (5 bases). There are 18 residues in the CDR3. V was pared by 5 bases and J by 0 bases, with 22 bases between. Germline-derived CDR1 and CDR2 are TSWWSYY and QGS. The CDR3 DNA is TGTGCTCTTGGGCCACGAGAGGGGCGGGATTACTACACCGATAAACTCATCTTT. Encoded protein: CALGPREGRDYYTDKLIF.

V is TRDV2 and J is TRDJ2, with 7 bases identical to TRDD3. CDR3 length equals 17 residues. Unmatched junction bases numbered 13, after V lost 2 bases and J lost 5 bases. Germline CDR1 GEAIGNYY, CDR2 EKD. The CDR3 reads CACDRNFLGADTAQLFF. The CDR3 DNA reads TGTGCCTGTGACAGAAATTTTCTGGGGGCCGATACAGCACAACTCTTCTTT.

This clone has only a few counts. The amino acid sequence in TCRdb belongs to a much larger clone and departs from this DNA's translation at residue 15, likely a sequencing read error; the sequence shown is translated from the DNA. This sequence joins TRDV2 and TRDJ3; 12 bases line up with TRDD3. Germline V CDR1 and CDR2: GEAIGNYY, EKD. The length of the CDR3 is 18 residues. For the CDR3, the DNA is TGTGCCTGTGACAATACTGGGGGATACTCCTGGGACACCCGACGGATGTTTTTC. It specifies CACDNTGGYSWDTRRMFF.

By its share, this clone is medium-sized. Other DNA sequences from this sample encode an identical CDR3 as well. The rearrangement links TRDV2 to TRDJ1; the match to TRDD3 covers 12 bases. CDR1 is GEAIGNYY and CDR2 is EKD in the germline V gene. The J segment lost 1 base and the V segment lost 1 base, leaving 12 bases of the junction unmatched. CDR3 length: 19 residues. The CDR3 reads CACDTLKSGGYVPTDKLIF. The CDR3 coding sequence is TGTGCCTGTGACACTCTTAAATCTGGGGGATACGTACCCACCGATAAACTCATCTTT.

Regarding this clone: Since a much larger clone is just one base distant, this may be a read error. V gene TRDV2 combines with J gene TRDJ3; 10 bases are shared with TRDD3. The CDR3 contains 18 residues. CDR1 and CDR2 (germline): GEAIGNYY, EKD. The junction had 3 bases not matched to a gene; V was cut back by 0 bases and J by 2 bases. CDR3 nucleotide sequence: TGTGCCTGTGACACCGTACTGGGGGATGCCTGGGACACCCGACAGATGTTTTTC. This gives the protein CACDTVLGDAWDTRQMFF.

This clone was detected only a few times. The gene calls are TRDV1 and TRDJ3, with TRDD3 matching over 8 bases. This CDR3 contains 24 residues. After removal of 5 bases from V and 0 bases from J, the junction contained 24 bases not matched to a gene. Germline V gene lookup returns CDR1 TSWWSYY and CDR2 QGS. CDR3 bases: TGTGCTCTTGGGCCAGAGGGTGGTTTCCGAGCTGGGGGAGAGACCTCCTGGGACACCCGACAGATGTTTTTC. Translation gives CALGPEGGFRAGGETSWDTRQMFF.

In its sample, this clone was seen a few times. CDR3 sequence: CALGGYWGIRATSRGYTDKLIF. The CDR3 DNA sequence: TGTGCTCTTGGGGGTTACTGGGGGATACGCGCAACCTCCAGAGGGTACACCGATAAACTCATCTTT. The chain uses TRDV1 and TRDJ1, with TRDD3 identical over 13 bases. The V and J ends lost 4 bases and 0 bases, in that order; junction bases with no gene match: 20. Germline V gives CDR1 TSWWSYY, CDR2 QGS. There are 22 residues in the CDR3.

This clone was seen more than once but under ten times. This chain links TRDV1 with TRDJ1, with a possible D match to TRDD3 (6 bases). CDR1 is TSWWSYY and CDR2 is QGS in the germline V gene. V was shortened by 1 base and J by 0 bases, with 24 bases between the two germline ends. This CDR3 comprises 20 residues. The CDR3 DNA follows: TGTGCTCTTGGGGAACCACGGCTCGCGGTCCGGGGATTGTACACCGATAAACTCATCTTT. Translation gives CALGEPRLAVRGLYTDKLIF.

This chain joins TRDV2 and TRDJ1; 11 bases map to TRDD3. Trimming removed 3 bases from V and 6 bases from J; junction bases left unmatched: 2. This CDR3 has 13 residues. Germline CDR1 and CDR2: GEAIGNYY and EKD. The CDR3, as DNA: TGTGCCTGTGACCTACTGGGGGATAATAAACTCATCTTT. This sequence encodes CACDLLGDNKLIF.

CDR3 loop: CACDGIRSSWDTRQMFF. In nucleotides, the CDR3 is TGTGCCTGTGACGGGATACGGAGCTCCTGGGACACCCGACAGATGTTTTTC. This sequence joins TRDV2 and TRDJ3, with TRDD3 matching over 8 bases. J lost 0 bases, V lost 3 bases, and 3 bases had no gene match. This CDR3 is built from 17 residues. The germline gives CDR1 GEAIGNYY, CDR2 EKD.

This clone is medium-sized in the sample. The DNA of the CDR3 is TGTGCCTGTGACATTACTGGGGGTTTCAGCTCCTGGGACACCCGACAGATGTTTTTC. Protein product: CACDITGGFSSWDTRQMFF. The chain is built from TRDV2 and TRDJ3; TRDD3 agrees at 8 bases. CDR3 size: 19 residues. Trimming at V came to 2 bases and at J to 0 bases, leaving 8 bases not matched to a gene. The germline V gene encodes CDR1 GEAIGNYY and CDR2 EKD.

This clone was counted only a few times. This DNA's translation and the protein TCRdb lists, from a much larger clone, do not match at residue 10, likely due to a read error; the protein shown is translated from the DNA. In DNA form, the CDR3 reads TGTGCCTGTGACATATTAAGGAATACGCTTAAGTACACCGATAAACTCATCTTT. Residues: CACDILRNTLKYTDKLIF. The chain employs TRDV2 and TRDJ1, with D tentatively TRDD3 (5 bases). Trimming left V 2 bases short and J 0 bases short, with 21 bases between. Germline-derived CDR1 and CDR2 are GEAIGNYY and EKD. The CDR3 sequence is 18 residues long.

The V gene is TRDV2, the J gene TRDJ2, with TRDD3 identical over 8 bases. Germline loops: CDR1 GEAIGNYY, CDR2 EKD. The junction had 8 bases not matched to a gene; V was cut back by 3 bases and J by 0 bases. The CDR3 spans 17 residues. DNA for the CDR3: TGTGCCTGTGACGTACTGGGGGGAATAACTTTGACAGCACAACTCTTCTTT. It is translated as CACDVLGGITLTAQLFF.